The TCR beta chain described here comes from a study of T cell responses to AZD1222 COVID-19 vaccine. Overall study results and limits: Increased Spike-specific TCR breadth and depth were observed after two AZD1222 doses.

The CDR3 runs 19 residues. The V and J ends lost 7 bases and 0 bases, in that order; junction bases with no gene match: 18. The V gene's germline CDR1 is LNHDA and CDR2 SQIVND (reference sequence). Of note for this clone: Its antigen is not identified.

Profiled with immunoSEQ multiplex PCR; TCRdb holds only in-frame clones, not every one. Of approximately 150,000 clones in the sample, approximately 94% were seen once. The chain is built from TRBV19 and TRBJ1-2; 9 bases map to TRBD1. Here the sequenced sample was peripheral blood, taken 28 days after the second AZD1222 dose. The TCR originated in an adult who received the AZD1222 COVID-19 vaccine. The CDR3 here is CASTTGGSLLTLSNYGYTF. In DNA form, the CDR3 reads TGTGCCAGTACGACAGGGGGATCTTTGTTGACACTATCTAACTATGGCTACACCTTC.